The rows below give T cell receptor beta chains drawn from one sample of a study of T cell repertoires in cytomegalovirus infection. TCRdb re-called the reads through MiXCR, storing one row per CDR3 protein. The table shows nearly 650,000 distinct CDR3 sequences, with around 24% occurring only once. Sequences were obtained from CD8+ T cells from PBMCs. The receptors were sampled from a human donor in good health (CMV status not recorded). Some clones in this sample may be carry-over from other donors' samples. Each CDR3 is given with its conserved first and last residue. Fields, in order: CDR3 protein, CDR3 DNA, V gene, J gene, CDR3 length, D gene, clone size. D genes are given only for firm matches. A row's size may be missing; if present it is once, few, many or a size class.

CASSYSSLAGGIFTGELFF	TGTGCCAGCAGTTACTCGAGTCTAGCGGGGGGGATTTTCACCGGGGAGCTGTTTTTT	TRBV6-2/TRBV6-3	TRBJ2-2	19	TRBD2	-
CASRLENSLNTEAFF	TGTGCCAGCAGACTTGAGAACTCACTGAACACTGAAGCTTTCTTT	TRBV6-2/TRBV6-3	TRBJ1-1	15	-	few
CASSLYKVTSDEYF	TGTGCCAGCAGCCTCTATAAAGTTACGTCGGATGAGTACTTC	TRBV5-5	TRBJ2-7	14	-	many
CSARSGFSNQPQHF	TGCAGTGCTAGGTCGGGGTTTAGCAATCAGCCCCAGCATTTT	TRBV20-1	TRBJ1-5	14	-	few
CASSFVGGLNYGYTF	TGTGCCAGCAGTTTCGTCGGGGGGCTTAACTATGGCTACACCTTC	TRBV28	TRBJ1-2	15	-	many
CSVEVTNRQETQYF	TGCAGCGTTGAGGTTACTAACAGACAAGAGACCCAGTACTTC	TRBV29-1	TRBJ2-5	14	-	-
CSVADRAYNSPLHF	TGCAGCGTTGCGGACAGGGCTTATAATTCACCCCTCCACTTT	TRBV29-1	TRBJ1-6	14	TRBD1	few
CASSSWDTETNEQFF	TGTGCCAGCAGCTCTTGGGACACCGAAACCAATGAGCAGTTCTTC	TRBV7-9	TRBJ2-1	15	-	many
CASSLIPCSSTDTQYF	TGTGCCAGCAGCTTAATACCTTGCTCTAGCACAGATACGCAGTATTTT	TRBV7-4	TRBJ2-3	16	-	many
CASRLERDTQYF	TGTGCCAGCAGATTAGAACGGGATACGCAGTATTTT	TRBV7-9	TRBJ2-3	12	-	-
CSVEPKGNYNEQFF	TGCAGCGTTGAACCAAAGGGGAACTACAATGAGCAGTTCTTC	TRBV29-1	TRBJ2-1	14	-	-
CASSQEAQVLSNQPQHF	TGCGCCAGCAGCCAAGAAGCACAGGTCCTTAGCAATCAGCCCCAGCATTTT	TRBV4-1	TRBJ1-5	17	-	many
CASSYTPTENTEAFF	TGTGCCAGCAGTTACACCCCGACGGAGAACACTGAAGCTTTCTTT	TRBV6-5	TRBJ1-1	15	-	-
CSAGGGDLYYTF	TGCAGTGCCGGGGGGGGCGACTTGTACTACACCTTC	TRBV20-1	TRBJ1-2	12	-	-
CASIEGTDYFGYTF	TGTGCCAGCATCGAGGGGACTGACTATTTTGGCTACACCTTC	TRBV7-9	TRBJ1-2	14	-	-
CASSEDSTDGYTF	TGCGCCAGCAGTGAGGACAGCACAGATGGCTACACCTTC	TRBV10-1	TRBJ1-2	13	-	-